These 8 T cell receptor beta chains were all obtained from the same sample, sequenced in a study of T-cell memory formation after mild COVID-19. TCRdb reanalysed the 5' RACE reads using MiXCR and keeps one entry per CDR3 protein. The sample yields fewer than 550,000 distinct CDR3 sequences, 15% to 25% seen once. Sequencing was performed on PBMCs or a T cell subset sorted from them (not recorded which). These receptors came from an adult woman who had mild COVID-19 (a few samples of this study predate the infection). Cell type and time point are not known.

The V gene is TRBV7-8, the J gene TRBJ2-5; D gene uncertain. V was shortened by 5 bases and J by 0 bases, with 10 bases between the two germline ends. The CDR3 has 14 amino acids. Germline V gene lookup returns CDR1 SGHVS and CDR2 FQNEAQ. The CDR3 here is CASSVTVYQETQYF. CDR3 DNA sequence: TGTGCCAGCAGCGTAACAGTGTACCAAGAGACCCAGTACTTC.

This clonotype was seen a few times. This sequence joins TRBV5-1 and TRBJ1-1, with no clear D. From germline, CDR1 is SGHRS and CDR2 YFSETQ. The CDR3 contains 15 residues. Trimming removed 4 bases at V and 6 bases at J, with 19 bases between. In DNA form, the CDR3 reads TGCGCCAGCAGCGACCCGGGAGCCCGTAGCGCTGAAGCTTTCTTT. Amino acid sequence: CASSDPGARSAEAFF.

This clonotype was recorded a few times. The chain combines TRBV6-2 or TRBV6-3 with TRBJ2-4; 16 nucleotides match TRBD2. After removal of 4 bases from V and 5 bases from J, the junction contained 5 bases not matched to a gene. Germline V gene data show CDR1 as MNHEY and CDR2 as SVGEGT. The CDR3 runs to 17 residues. CDR3 region: CASSSGLAGGAENIQYF. The DNA for the CDR3 is TGTGCCAGCAGTTCGGGACTAGCGGGAGGGGCGGAAAACATTCAGTACTTC.

This rearrangement joins TRBV20-1 to TRBJ2-5, with D perhaps TRBD1 or TRBD2 (5 bases each). Trimming removed 3 bases at V and 4 bases at J, with 12 bases between. CDR3 length: 13 amino acids. Germline V gives CDR1 DFQATT, CDR2 SNEGSKA (reference sequence). The chain's CDR3 is CSASPGSGETQYF. CDR3 nucleotide sequence: TGCAGTGCTAGTCCAGGGAGCGGAGAGACCCAGTACTTC.

This clonotype was counted only a few times. This rearrangement joins TRBV2 to TRBJ2-5; possible D gene TRBD1, 6 bases. CDR1 and CDR2 (germline): SNHLY, FYNNEI. V lost 5 bases and J lost 5, with 18 bases in between. The CDR3 length is 15 residues. The CDR3 sequence is CASSLGGEGVETQYF. For the CDR3, the DNA is TGTGCCAGCAGTTTAGGTGGAGAGGGGGTCGAGACCCAGTACTTC.

The chain combines TRBV9 with TRBJ2-5, with 8 bases matching TRBD1. CDR1 and CDR2 (germline): SGDLS, YYNGEE. The CDR3 has 15 residues. V gave up 3 bases and J gave up 5 bases; unmatched junction bases: 9. In DNA form, the CDR3 reads TGTGCCAGCAGCGGACGGACAGGGACCACCGAGACCCAGTACTTC. Its translation: CASSGRTGTTETQYF.

The chain recombines TRBV7-9 with TRBJ1-1, with 7 bases identical to TRBD1. The CDR3 loop spans 14 amino acids. Germline trimming cut 5 bases from V and 1 base from J; bases unmatched to any gene: 4. CDR1 is SEHNR and CDR2 is FQNEAQ in the germline V gene (reference sequence). CDR3: CASSLQGQNTEAFF. The CDR3 DNA reads as TGTGCCAGCAGCCTACAGGGGCAGAACACTGAAGCTTTCTTT.

The chain has TRBV12-3 or TRBV12-4 and TRBJ1-2; TRBD1 matches 9 bases. V lost 5 bases and J lost 14; bases outside the gene matches: 6. The CDR3 spans 11 residues. CDR3 loop: CASSGDRARTF. CDR3 DNA sequence: TGTGCCAGCAGTGGGGACAGGGCCAGAACCTTC.